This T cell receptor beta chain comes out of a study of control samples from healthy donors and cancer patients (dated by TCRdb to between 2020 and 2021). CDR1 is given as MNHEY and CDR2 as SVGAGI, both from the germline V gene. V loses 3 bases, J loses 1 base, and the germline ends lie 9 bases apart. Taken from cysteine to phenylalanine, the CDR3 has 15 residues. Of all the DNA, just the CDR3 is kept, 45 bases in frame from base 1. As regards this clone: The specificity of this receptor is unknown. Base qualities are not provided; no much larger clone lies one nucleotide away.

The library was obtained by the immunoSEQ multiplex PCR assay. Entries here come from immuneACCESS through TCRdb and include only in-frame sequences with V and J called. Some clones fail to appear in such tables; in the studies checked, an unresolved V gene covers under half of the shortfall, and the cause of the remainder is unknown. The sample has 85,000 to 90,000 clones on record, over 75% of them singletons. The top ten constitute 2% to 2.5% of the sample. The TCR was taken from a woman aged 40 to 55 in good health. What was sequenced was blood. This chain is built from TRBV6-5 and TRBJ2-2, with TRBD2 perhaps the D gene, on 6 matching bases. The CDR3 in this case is CASSYSGENTGELFF. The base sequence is TGTGCCAGCAGTTATAGCGGAGAGAACACCGGGGAGCTGTTTTTT.